This record concerns one T cell receptor (beta chain) sequence. As yet, its antigen is unknown. This sample is drawn from a study of vaccination and CD4 T cells after COVID-19. Study summary: Blood was drawn a median roughly 68 days post second dose, range 14 to 241. The authors used overlapping spike peptides from SARS-CoV-2, HCoV-NL63, HCoV-OC43 and HCoV-229E to stimulate cells.

The treatment is: approximately 9-day PBMC culture with coronavirus spike peptide pools or control peptides (ViraFEST assay). ViraFEST enlarged antigen-specific T cell populations with peptide pools and afterwards sequenced TCRs. Fewer than 2.5 million PBMCs per well were cultured with approximately 9.8 IU/ml IL-2 and approximately 10 ug/ml peptide pools. V was clipped by 2 bases and J by 6 bases, with 14 bases between them. Germline CDR1 MDHEN, CDR2 SYDVKM. This CDR3 spans 14 amino acids. Sequence data for DNA of cultured CD4+ T cells were generated by the Oncomine TCR Beta short-read assay. A single record per CDR3 protein comes from TCRdb applying MiXCR to the PCR reads. This table has approximately 10,000 distinct CDR3 sequences, roughly three quarters appearing once.

This clonotype was obtained from a human donor who had recovered from COVID-19. Sequenced: CD4+ T cells from blood, cultured in vitro. The chain is built from TRBV28 and TRBJ2-7, with a tentative D call TRBD1 (5 bases). The CDR3 spells CASSLGQGYSEQYF. The CDR3 nucleotides read TGTGCCAGCAGTTTAGGGCAGGGATACTCCGAGCAGTACTTC.